This paragraph reports one T cell receptor beta chain. Its antigen remains unidentified. The record has no base qualities; no much larger clone is one base away. The data are from a study of T cell responses to AZD1222 COVID-19 vaccine (dated by TCRdb to the early 2020s). Regarding the research as a whole: A total of approximately 250 trial participants underwent TCR sequencing, of whom about 200 had received two doses of AZD1222 and some 26 had received two doses of the MenACWY control vaccine. Trial participants were enrolled into age subgroups of 18-55, 56-69 and 70-plus years, which contained about 150, 27 and 61 TCR-sequenced participants, respectively. Paper-wide results and their limitations: Most participants were white British and females outnumbered males, and the authors suggested that clonal diversity may have been underestimated. Conclusions about previously exposed vaccinees are limited because only five to seven AZD1222 recipients were SARS-CoV-2 seropositive at baseline. Because no day 14 peak-response samples were available, the repertoires could be characterized only after the peak T cell response. A significant rise in spike-specific TCR breadth and depth was observed after two AZD1222 doses relative to day 0 and relative to MenACWY recipients. CD4 TCRs associated with the vaccine covered the entire spike protein, and the dominant responses were in regions 160-218 and 743-854. The 56-69-year group was small, and its depth increase did not reach significance, likely because of low power. Epitopes outside the regions mutated in the B.1.351 and B.1.1.7 variants were reportedly recognized by nearly half of the unique spike-specific TCRs.

CDR1 and CDR2 are read off the germline V gene as SGHRS and YFSETQ. Relative to germline, V is 1 base shorter and J is 5 bases shorter, with 15 bases between their ends. The CDR3 starts with the cysteine, ends with the phenylalanine, and has 15 residues. The DNA shown is the 45-base CDR3, in frame from base 1. Reading the label with the study, this specimen's time point is: about 28 days (+/-7) after the second vaccine dose. AZD1222 recipients whose second dose came at about 4 weeks and those whose second dose came at about 12 weeks were combined into one group, since spike-specific TCR depth and breadth did not differ between the two schedules. Vaccinee samples came from UK trials COV001 and COV002, including a single-blind randomized controlled phase 2/3 trial of AZD1222 (ChAdOx1 nCoV-19) in healthy adults. For TCRbeta chain sequencing, PBMC samples from trial participants were taken at day 0 and at day 28 after the second dose.

The CDR3 regions of human TCRbeta chains were subjected to immunosequencing. Per the authors' processing: TCRs in the repertoires were matched against a reference library of SARS-CoV-2-specific TCRs that had been generated with the MIRA antigen-specificity platform. Breadth meant the fraction of unique TCRs that were SARS-CoV-2-associated, whereas depth meant the fraction of total T cells that were SARS-CoV-2-associated. Using the MIRA data, each spike-specific TCR was mapped to the spike region that the TCR reacts to and placed in a CD4 or CD8 class. Log10-transformed breadth and depth values were compared by one-way ANOVA with Sidak's multiple comparisons tests. TCRdb carries this immuneACCESS record with in-frame sequences only. Its versions omit some clonotypes, under half of them owing to an unresolved V gene in the studies checked, with the rest unexplained. Clonal size and the V and J genes are those of that table, whereas D and trimming came from the DNA. Present in this sample are 160,000 or so clones, 85% to 90% of which were seen just once. The ten top clones hold around 4.5% of the sample.

This material consisted of peripheral blood, taken 28 days after the second AZD1222 dose. The rearranged chain carries TRBV5-1 and TRBJ1-2; TRBD1 could be the D gene, as 5 bases match. This TCR derives from an adult who received the AZD1222 COVID-19 vaccine. The base sequence is TGCGCCAGCAGCTTGACATTAGACAGTCTATATGGCTACACCTTC. Its protein is CASSLTLDSLYGYTF. Where the CDR3 stops, the reference TRBV5-1 and TRBJ1-2 genes take over; the full variable domain is KAGVTQTPRYLIKTRGQQVTLSCSPISGHRSVSWYQQTPGQGLQFLFEYFSETQRNKGNFPGRFSGRQFSNSRSEMNVSTLELGDSALYLCASSLTLDSLYGYTFGSGTRLTVV.